Shown below are 9 T cell receptor beta chains from a single sample sequenced in a study of T cell changes during pregnancy in multiple sclerosis. Produced via immunoSEQ multiplex PCR; TCRdb's table is partial and in-frame only. This sample has around 130,000 clones, with approximately 93% found just once. Material: peripheral blood, obtained before pregnancy. Receptor source: a female donor with multiple sclerosis, enrolled in a pregnancy study.

The chain carries TRBV5-4 and TRBJ2-3, with D maybe TRBD1 (5 bases). The CDR3 has 15 amino acids. Germline values: CDR1 SGHNT, CDR2 YYREEE (reference sequence). Deletions cut 4 bases from V and 0 bases from J, with 12 bases between. As DNA, the CDR3 is TGTGCCAGCAGCGCGTGGACATCGAGCACAGATACGCAGTATTTT. This sequence encodes CASSAWTSSTDTQYF.

The CDR3 spells CASSLGGYQETQYF. The CDR3 DNA reads as TGCGCCAGCAGCTTGGGAGGGTACCAAGAGACCCAGTACTTC. This rearrangement joins TRBV5-1 to TRBJ2-5; perhaps TRBD2 as D (5 bases). Trimming stripped 0 bases from V and 0 bases from J, with 6 bases between. The CDR3 contains 14 residues. CDR1 is SGHRS and CDR2 is YFSETQ in the germline V gene.

This clone was detected once. The rearrangement joins TRBV30 to TRBJ2-3; 12 bases line up with TRBD1. Trimming cost V 4 bases and J 4 bases; bases outside gene matches: 6. Looked up from germline, CDR1 is GTSNPN and CDR2 is SVGIG (reference sequence). CDR3 length: 15 amino acids. The CDR3 is CAWMEGTGGSDTQYF. Written as DNA, the CDR3 is TGTGCCTGGATGGAAGGGACAGGGGGCTCAGATACGCAGTATTTT.

The gene calls are TRBV19 and TRBJ1-1; 9 bases agree with TRBD1. CDR3 length: 16 residues. The V segment lost 4 bases and the J segment 5 bases; nucleotides outside the gene matches: 11. Germline V gives CDR1 LNHDA, CDR2 SQIVND (reference sequence). The CDR3 bases are TGTGCCAGTAGTAGACTTCCGGGACAGGGAAGAACTGAAGCTTTCTTT. This encodes CASSRLPGQGRTEAFF.

The chain links TRBV2 to TRBJ1-5; D might be TRBD1 (5 bases). This CDR3 region has 17 residues. Germline V gene lookup returns CDR1 SNHLY and CDR2 FYNNEI. Trimming took 4 bases from V and 2 from J, leaving 18 bases between them. CDR3 in amino acids: CASSGDQGGIGNQPQHF. The CDR3 region has the DNA TGTGCCAGCAGTGGGGATCAGGGCGGGATAGGCAATCAGCCCCAGCATTTT.

This clone showed up just once. The chain joins TRBV30 to TRBJ2-7; no reliable D call. CDR3 length: 12 amino acids. Looked up from germline, CDR1 is GTSNPN and CDR2 is SVGIG (reference sequence). Deletions cut 0 bases from V and 3 bases from J, with 6 bases between. CDR3 coding DNA: TGTGCCTGGAGTGTGTCCATCTACGAGCAGTACTTC. Protein sequence: CAWSVSIYEQYF.

J is TRBJ2-6 and V is TRBV27; D is uncertain. V dropped 3 bases and J dropped 0 bases, with 6 bases sitting between them. This CDR3 has 15 residues. Germline V gene data show CDR1 as MNHEY and CDR2 as SMNVEV (reference sequence). CDR3 region: CASSFFLSGANVLTF. CDR3 nucleotide sequence: TGTGCCAGCAGTTTTTTCCTCTCTGGGGCCAACGTCCTGACTTTC. The full variable domain, with the rest looked up from reference TRBV27 and TRBJ2-6, is EAQVTQNPRYLITVTGKKLTVTCSQNMNHEYMSWYRQDPGLGLRQIYYSMNVEVTDKGDVPEGYKVSRKEKRNFPLILESPSPNQTSLYFCASSFFLSGANVLTFGAGSRLTVL.

The CDR3 reads CASSLGRGGAFF. The CDR3 region has the DNA TGTGCCAGCAGTTTAGGAAGGGGGGGCGCTTTCTTT. This chain uses TRBV28 with TRBJ1-1; maybe TRBD1 (6 bases). Germline lookup yields CDR1 MDHEN and CDR2 SYDVKM. The CDR3 runs 12 residues. Trimming took 2 bases from V and 11 from J, leaving 12 bases between them.

The J gene is TRBJ1-2, the V gene TRBV19; D remains unclear. Germline V gene sequence: CDR1 LNHDA, CDR2 SQIVND (reference sequence). V dropped 1 base and J dropped 2 bases, with 11 bases sitting between them. The CDR3 covers 15 residues. The CDR3 DNA follows: TGTGCCAGTAGTATAGGCCCAACTTGGAACTATGGCTACACCTTC. Protein sequence: CASSIGPTWNYGYTF.